This T cell receptor beta chain was sequenced during a study of T cells after yellow fever vaccination (dated by TCRdb to the late 2010s). Context from the whole study: The SMART-Seq v4 Ultra Low Input RNA kit was used to prepare libraries from fractions with low cell numbers. Two healthy male donors made up the cohort, one aged 18 to 30 years and the other aged 30 to 40 years. Blood samples were taken at several timepoints before and after primary and secondary immunization, and bulk PBMC replicates and cell subsets were isolated. To track T-cell clones before and after primary and booster YFV17D yellow fever vaccination, bulk TCR alpha and beta repertoires were sequenced longitudinally. Points the paper makes about the study in general: The secondary T-cell response was found to be weaker but faster than the primary response, with a peak reached on day 5 rather than on day 15. A small fraction of clonotypes appeared in both the CD4 and CD8 compartments, likely as a result of convergent recombination. Because only two donors were included in the study, the extent to which the findings can be generalized is limited. Computational filtering was needed because FACS-sorted repertoires could contain abundant contaminating clonotypes from the bulk population. Most clones expanded after primary vaccination were re-detected after the booster (almost 98% of CD4 and approximately 85% of CD8), suggesting broad memory maintenance.

V lost 3 bases and J lost 2 bases, and the count of bases not matched to a germline gene is 3. Per the germline V gene, SGHVS is the CDR1 and FQNEAQ is the CDR2. Its CDR3 holds 14 amino acids, cysteine through phenylalanine. Only the CDR3 region is kept as DNA, spanning 42 bases read in frame from base 1. A few counts support this clonotype. The target of this receptor is not known. Base qualities are not at hand, and no much larger clone is one base apart. Interpreted using the paper, the treatment or condition label stands for: live attenuated yellow fever vaccine strain. PBMCs were isolated from peripheral blood using a standard Ficoll-Paque protocol. Dynabeads CD4 and CD8 positive selection kits were used to isolate CD4 and CD8 T-cell fractions. TriZol was used to extract RNA from bulk PBMCs, CD4 and CD8 fractions, and dextramer-positive and dextramer-negative fractions. The sample was run on an Illumina NovaSeq 6000. TCR cDNA was synthesized by 5'RACE template switching, which introduced a universal primer site and unique molecular identifiers. cDNA synthesis was primed from both the TCR alpha and TCR beta constant segments. Library amplification involved two PCR steps, and the second step added sample barcodes and sequencing adapters. Sequencing of libraries was performed on Illumina HiSeq 2500 (2x100 bp) or NovaSeq (2x150 bp). Regarding the original processing steps: MIGEC handled demultiplexing of reads and collapsing into UMI consensus sequences, while MiXCR performed V(D)J alignment. Vaccine-responding clonotypes were defined with edgeR using replicate PBMC samples, requiring FDR below 0.01 and a log2 fold change above 5 up to day 15. Each bulk clonotype was labeled CD4 or CD8 based on which sequenced repertoire, CD4 or CD8, contained the clonotype at higher abundance. The public reads were reanalyzed by TCRdb: fastp trimming at Q25, MiXCR alignment, in-frame beta chains only. Every entry covers one CDR3 protein and lists the most common genes and DNA from its rows. The V and J calls follow TCRdb's processing rather than the paper's. A total of about 350,000 distinct CDR3 sequences appear in this sample, around 12% of them only once. The ten biggest clones cover 2.5% to 4% of the sample.

The source material was CD4+ T cells sorted from PBMCs, sampled 15 days after the yellow fever booster vaccination. The chain is assembled from TRBV7-8 and TRBJ1-2; 7 nucleotides in the junction match TRBD1. The sequence was obtained from a man between 18 and 35 years old who received the YFV17D yellow fever vaccine. The CDR3 has the sequence CASSFTTGNYGYTF. The DNA sequence reads TGTGCCAGCAGCTTTACGACAGGGAACTATGGCTACACCTTC.